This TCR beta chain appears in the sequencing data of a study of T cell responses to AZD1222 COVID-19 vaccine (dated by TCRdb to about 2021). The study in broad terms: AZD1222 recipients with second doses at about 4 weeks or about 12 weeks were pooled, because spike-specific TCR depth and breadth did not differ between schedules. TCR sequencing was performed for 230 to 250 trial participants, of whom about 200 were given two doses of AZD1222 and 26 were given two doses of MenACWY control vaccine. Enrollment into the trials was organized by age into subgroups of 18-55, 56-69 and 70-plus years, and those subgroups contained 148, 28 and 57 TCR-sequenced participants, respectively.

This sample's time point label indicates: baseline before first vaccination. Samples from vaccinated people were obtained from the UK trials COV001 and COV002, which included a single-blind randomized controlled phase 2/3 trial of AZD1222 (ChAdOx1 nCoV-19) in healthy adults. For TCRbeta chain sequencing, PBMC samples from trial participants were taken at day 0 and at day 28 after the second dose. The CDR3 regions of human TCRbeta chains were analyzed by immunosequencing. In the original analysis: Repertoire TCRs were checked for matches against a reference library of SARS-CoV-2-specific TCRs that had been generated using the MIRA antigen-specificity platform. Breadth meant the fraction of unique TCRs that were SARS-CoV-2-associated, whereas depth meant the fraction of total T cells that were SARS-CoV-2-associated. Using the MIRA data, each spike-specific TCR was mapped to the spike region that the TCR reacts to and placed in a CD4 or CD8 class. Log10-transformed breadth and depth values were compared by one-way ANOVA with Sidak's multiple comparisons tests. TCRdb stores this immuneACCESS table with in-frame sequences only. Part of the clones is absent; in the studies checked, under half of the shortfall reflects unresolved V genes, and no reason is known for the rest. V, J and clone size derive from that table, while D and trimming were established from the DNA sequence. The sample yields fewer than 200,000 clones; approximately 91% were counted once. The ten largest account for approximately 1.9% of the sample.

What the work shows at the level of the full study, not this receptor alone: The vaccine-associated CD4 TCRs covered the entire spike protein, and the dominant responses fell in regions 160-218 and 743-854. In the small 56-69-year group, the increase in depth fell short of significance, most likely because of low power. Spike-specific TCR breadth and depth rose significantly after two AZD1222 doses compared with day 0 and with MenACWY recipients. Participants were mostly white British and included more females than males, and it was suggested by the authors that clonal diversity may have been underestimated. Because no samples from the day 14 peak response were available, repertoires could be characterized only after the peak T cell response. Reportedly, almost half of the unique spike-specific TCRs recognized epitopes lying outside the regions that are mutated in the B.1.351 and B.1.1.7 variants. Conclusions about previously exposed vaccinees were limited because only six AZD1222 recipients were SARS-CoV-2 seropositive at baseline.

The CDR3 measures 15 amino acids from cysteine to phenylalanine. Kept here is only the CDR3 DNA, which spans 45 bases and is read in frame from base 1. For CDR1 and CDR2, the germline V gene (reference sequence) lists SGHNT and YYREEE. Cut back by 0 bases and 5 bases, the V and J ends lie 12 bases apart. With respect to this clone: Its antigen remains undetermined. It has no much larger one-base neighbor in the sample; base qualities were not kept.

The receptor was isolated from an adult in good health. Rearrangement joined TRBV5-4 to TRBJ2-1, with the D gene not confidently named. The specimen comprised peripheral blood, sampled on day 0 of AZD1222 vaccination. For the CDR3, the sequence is CASSLEDHWNNEQFF. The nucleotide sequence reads TGTGCCAGCAGCTTGGAGGACCACTGGAACAATGAGCAGTTCTTC.